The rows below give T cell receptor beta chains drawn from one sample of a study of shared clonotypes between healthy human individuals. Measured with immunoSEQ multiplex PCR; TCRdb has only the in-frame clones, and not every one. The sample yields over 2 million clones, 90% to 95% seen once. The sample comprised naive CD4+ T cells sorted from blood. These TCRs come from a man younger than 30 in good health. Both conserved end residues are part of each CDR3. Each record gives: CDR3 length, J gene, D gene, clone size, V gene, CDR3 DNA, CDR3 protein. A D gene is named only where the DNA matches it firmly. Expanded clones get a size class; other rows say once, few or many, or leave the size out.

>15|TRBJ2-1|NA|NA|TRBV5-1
TGCGCCAGCAGCCGGACCCGCGTAGCGGACAATGAGCAGTTCTTC
CASSRTRVADNEQFF
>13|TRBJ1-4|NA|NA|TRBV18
TGTGCCAGCTCGCTAACAACTAATGAAAAACTGTTTTTT
CASSLTTNEKLFF
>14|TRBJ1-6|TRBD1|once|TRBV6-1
TGTGCCAGCACAGGGACAGGGGTTTATTCACCCCTCCACTTT
CASTGTGVYSPLHF
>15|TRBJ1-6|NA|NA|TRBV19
TGTGCCAGTAGTGTGGGACGTAGCACAAATTCACCCCTCCACTTT
CASSVGRSTNSPLHF
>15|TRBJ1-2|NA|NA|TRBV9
TGTGCCAGCAGCGTAGAAGTCAGTGGAAACTATGGCTACACCTTC
CASSVEVSGNYGYTF
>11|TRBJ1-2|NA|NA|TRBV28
TGTGCCAGCAGTGACCCTTCTGGCTACACCTTC
CASSDPSGYTF
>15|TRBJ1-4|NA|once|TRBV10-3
TGTGCCATCAGTGACTCGACAGGTCCGAATGAAAAACTGTTTTTT
CAISDSTGPNEKLFF
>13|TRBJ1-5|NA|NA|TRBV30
TGTGCCTGGAGTGGGCAGGACAATCAGCCCCAGCATTTT
CAWSGQDNQPQHF
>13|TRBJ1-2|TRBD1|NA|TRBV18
TGTGCCAGCTCACCCGGGACAGGGTATGGCTACACCTTC
CASSPGTGYGYTF
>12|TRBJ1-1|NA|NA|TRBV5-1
TGCGCCAGCAGCTTACCAGGCACTGAAGCTTTCTTT
CASSLPGTEAFF
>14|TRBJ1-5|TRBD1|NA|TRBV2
TGTGCCAGCAGAGGACAGGGTAGCAATCAGCCCCAGCATTTT
CASRGQGSNQPQHF
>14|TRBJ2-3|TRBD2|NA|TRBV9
TGTGCCAGCAACCTAGCGGGGGGCACAGATACGCAGTATTTT
CASNLAGGTDTQYF
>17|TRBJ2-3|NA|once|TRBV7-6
TGTGCCAGCAGCGGACAAAAATGGGGGTTTAGCACAGATACGCAGTATTTT
CASSGQKWGFSTDTQYF
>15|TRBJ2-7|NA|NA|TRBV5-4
TGTGCCAGCAGCTTTCCGGGACCCGGGACCTACGAGCAGTACTTC
CASSFPGPGTYEQYF
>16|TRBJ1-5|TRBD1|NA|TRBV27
TGTGCCAGCAGTCCTGGGACAGGGGATAGCAATCAGCCCCAGCATTTT
CASSPGTGDSNQPQHF
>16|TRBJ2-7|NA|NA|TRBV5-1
TGCGCCAGCAGCCCGCCCCGAGGGTTGGGGACCTACGAGCAGTACTTC
CASSPPRGLGTYEQYF
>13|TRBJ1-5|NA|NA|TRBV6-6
TGTGCCAGCAGTTATAGTAAGCCTCAGCCCCAGCATTTT
CASSYSKPQPQHF
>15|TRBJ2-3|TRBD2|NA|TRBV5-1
TGCGCCAGCAGGGTTGGAGCGGGGCTCACAGATACGCAGTATTTT
CASRVGAGLTDTQYF
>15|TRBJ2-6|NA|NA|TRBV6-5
TGTGCCAGCAGTTATGGGGGAGGTGGGGCCAACGTCCTGACTTTC
CASSYGGGGANVLTF
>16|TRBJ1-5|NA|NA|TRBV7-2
TGTGCCAGCAGCTTAGAGGCGGGGGTTAGCAATCAGCCCCAGCATTTT
CASSLEAGVSNQPQHF
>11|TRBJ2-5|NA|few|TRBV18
TGTGCCAGCTCACCATTGGAGACCCAGTACTTC
CASSPLETQYF
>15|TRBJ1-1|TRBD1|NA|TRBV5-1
TGCGCCAGCAGCTCTCGGACAGGGGGGAACACTGAAGCTTTCTTT
CASSSRTGGNTEAFF
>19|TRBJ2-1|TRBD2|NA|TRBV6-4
TGTGCCAGCAGATTGACGGGACTAGCCTTTGCCGAGGGCGACAATGAGCAGTTCTTC
CASRLTGLAFAEGDNEQFF
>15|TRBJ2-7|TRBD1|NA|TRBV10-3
TGTGCCATCAGTGGACCCGGGACAGGGCAATTCGAGCAGTACTTC
CAISGPGTGQFEQYF
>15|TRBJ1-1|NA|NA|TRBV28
TGTGCCAGCAGTTTAGCGTCTATGGGGGTGACTGAAGCTTTCTTT
CASSLASMGVTEAFF
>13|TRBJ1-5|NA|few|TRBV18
TGTGCCAGCTCACCACCGGGCGATCAGCCCCAGCATTTT
CASSPPGDQPQHF
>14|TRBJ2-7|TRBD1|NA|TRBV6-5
TGTGCCAGCAGGTCCGGGACAGGGTCCCACGAGCAGTACTTC
CASRSGTGSHEQYF
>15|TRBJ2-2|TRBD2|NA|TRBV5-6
TGTGCCAGCAGCTTAGGGACTAGCTCGTCCGGGGAGCTGTTTTTT
CASSLGTSSSGELFF
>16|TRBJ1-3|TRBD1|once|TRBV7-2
TGTGCCAGCAGCTTAGTAGTGGACAGGGATGGAAACACCATATATTTT
CASSLVVDRDGNTIYF
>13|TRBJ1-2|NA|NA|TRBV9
TGTGCCAGCAGAGCGACAGGAACCTATGGCTACACCTTC
CASRATGTYGYTF
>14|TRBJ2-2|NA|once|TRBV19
TGTGCCAGTAGTATAGGGCCTAACACCGGGGAGCTGTTTTTT
CASSIGPNTGELFF
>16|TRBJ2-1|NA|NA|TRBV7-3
TGTGCCAGCAGCTACGGGTTTGGCGGGGCTTTGAATGAGCAGTTCTTC
CASSYGFGGALNEQFF
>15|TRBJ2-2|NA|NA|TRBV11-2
TGTGCCAGCAGCTCCCAGGGGGGCGGAACCGGGGAGCTGTTTTTT
CASSSQGGGTGELFF
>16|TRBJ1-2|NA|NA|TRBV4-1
TGCGCCAGCAGCCAGGAGACAGGCTCAATTAACTATGGCTACACCTTC
CASSQETGSINYGYTF